The T cell receptor beta chain described here comes from a study of CD4 T cells in relation to SARS-CoV-2 and coronaviruses. V lost 0 bases, J lost 4 bases, and 16 bases lay in between. The CDR3 runs to 16 residues. Germline loops: CDR1 SGHKS, CDR2 YYEKEE (reference sequence). Note on this clone: Its antigen is unknown.

TCRdb's copy holds only in-frame clones and misses some; the assay was immunoSEQ multiplex PCR. Of about 36,000 clones listed, just over 75% are singletons. The sequence was obtained from an adult with COVID-19. The V call is TRBV5-5, the J call TRBJ2-5; the D gene is possibly TRBD1 (5 bases). The sequenced sample consisted of memory CD4+ T cells from PBMCs, cultured in vitro. The DNA for the CDR3 is TGTGCCAGCAGCTTGGAGGCAGGGTTGACTTTAGAGACCCAGTACTTC. This sequence encodes CASSLEAGLTLETQYF.